This T cell receptor (beta chain) was identified in a study of identical twins. Study-level points and caveats: A lower insertion count was a feature of abundant cord blood beta clonotypes, with no such feature in memory repertoires.

TCRdb called the 5' RACE reads again in MiXCR, with one record for every CDR3 protein. The table has 1.5 million to 2 million distinct CDR3 sequences, about 30% seen once. Germline V gives CDR1 WSHSY, CDR2 SAAADI. Trimming pared 7 bases from V and 0 bases from J, leaving 28 bases between. This CDR3 is 20 amino acids long. About this clonotype itself: Its antigen is unidentified.

This rearrangement joins TRBV10-2 to TRBJ2-4; tentatively, D is TRBD1 or TRBD2 (5 bases each). Sequences were obtained from cord blood. The receptor was isolated from a newborn girl in good health. The CDR3: CASTQRDGVGTLLAKNIQYF. The CDR3 bases are TGCGCCAGCACCCAGAGGGACGGGGTCGGCACCTTGCTAGCCAAAAACATTCAGTACTTC.